This T cell receptor (beta chain) is from a study of shared clonotypes between healthy human individuals. Study as a whole: Three CD4 naive, three CD4 memory, two CD8 naive and one CD8 memory plate were used per donor.

General study findings and limits: Clonotype sharing among the donors was expected to vary with sequencing depth. Generally, naive subsets came out with larger estimated richness than memory subsets. Shared clonotypes: about 4.6% naive CD4, under 4% naive CD8, over 2% memory CD4, approximately 0.4% memory CD8.

On this clone: Its antigen is not identified.

V lost 7 bases and J 9 bases, leaving 18 bases between the germline ends. CDR3 length: 13 residues. CDR1 SNHLY and CDR2 FYNNEI come from the germline V gene. TCRdb keeps only in-frame clones here, not all; method: immunoSEQ multiplex PCR. The sample lists 2 million to 2.5 million clones, nearly 97% occurring once. The genes are TRBV2 and TRBJ1-1; D unclear. The specimen sequenced was naive CD4+ T cells sorted from blood. Subset meaning: CD45RA+ positively selected. The TCR originated in a man between 18 and 29 years old in good health. CDR3: CASTPRTALQAFF. CDR3 coding DNA: TGTGCCAGCACTCCTCGGACGGCCCTCCAAGCTTTCTTT.